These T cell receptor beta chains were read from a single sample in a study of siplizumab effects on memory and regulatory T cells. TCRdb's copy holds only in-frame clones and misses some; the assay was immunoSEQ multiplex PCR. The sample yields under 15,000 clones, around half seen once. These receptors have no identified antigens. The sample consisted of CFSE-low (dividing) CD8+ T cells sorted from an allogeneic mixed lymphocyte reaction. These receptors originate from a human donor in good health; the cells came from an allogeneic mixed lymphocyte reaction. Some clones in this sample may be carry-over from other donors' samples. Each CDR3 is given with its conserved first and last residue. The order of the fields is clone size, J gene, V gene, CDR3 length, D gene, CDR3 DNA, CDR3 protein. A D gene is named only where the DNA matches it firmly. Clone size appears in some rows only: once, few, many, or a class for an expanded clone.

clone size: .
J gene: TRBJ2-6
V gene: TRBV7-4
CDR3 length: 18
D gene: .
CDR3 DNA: TGTGCCAGCAGCGAAAGGGGCAGCTCACAAAGTCGGGCCAACGTCCTGACTTTC
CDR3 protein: CASSERGSSQSRANVLTF

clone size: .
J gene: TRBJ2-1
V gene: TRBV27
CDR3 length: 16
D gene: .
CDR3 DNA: TGTGCCAGTAGTTGGGAATCAGGGATTGGACTGAATGAGCAGTTCTTC
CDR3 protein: CASSWESGIGLNEQFF

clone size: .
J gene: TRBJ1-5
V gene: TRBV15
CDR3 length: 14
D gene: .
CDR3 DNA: TGTGCCACCAGCAGTTCCCAGGGAAATCAGCCCCAGCATTTT
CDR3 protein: CATSSSQGNQPQHF

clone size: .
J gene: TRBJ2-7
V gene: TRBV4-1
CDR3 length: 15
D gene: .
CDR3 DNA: TGCGCCAGCAGCCTCGGGGGAGGGGGAGGATACGAGCAGTACTTC
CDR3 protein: CASSLGGGGGYEQYF

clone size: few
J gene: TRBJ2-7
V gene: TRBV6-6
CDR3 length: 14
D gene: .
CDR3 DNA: TGTGCCAGCAGTTCTCGGGGGAGCTCCTACGAGCAGTACTTC
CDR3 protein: CASSSRGSSYEQYF

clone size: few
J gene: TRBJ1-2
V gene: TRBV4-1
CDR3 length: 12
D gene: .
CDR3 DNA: TGCGCCAGCAGCCACGACAACTATGGCTACACCTTC
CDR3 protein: CASSHDNYGYTF

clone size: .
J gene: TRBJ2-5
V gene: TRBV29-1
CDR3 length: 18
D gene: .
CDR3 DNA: TGCAGCGTTGCTGATTGGTGGCAGGGTGAGAGGGGCCAAGAGACCCAGTACTTC
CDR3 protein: CSVADWWQGERGQETQYF

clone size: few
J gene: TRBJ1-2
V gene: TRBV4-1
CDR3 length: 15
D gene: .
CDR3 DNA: TGCGCCAGCAGCCAAGTTGTGCCCGGAGACTATGGCTACACCTTC
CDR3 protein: CASSQVVPGDYGYTF

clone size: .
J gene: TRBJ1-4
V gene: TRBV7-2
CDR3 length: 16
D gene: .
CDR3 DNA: TGTGCCAGCAGCCCGGGGCCGGCCGTGGCTAATGAAAAACTGTTTTTT
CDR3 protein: CASSPGPAVANEKLFF

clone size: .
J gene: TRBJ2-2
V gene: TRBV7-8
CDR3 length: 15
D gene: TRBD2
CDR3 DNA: TGTGCCAGCAGCCAGCGGGGGGGATTCACCGGGGAGCTGTTTTTT
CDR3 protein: CASSQRGGFTGELFF

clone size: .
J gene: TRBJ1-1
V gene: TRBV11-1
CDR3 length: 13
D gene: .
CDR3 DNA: TGTGCCAGCAGCTTAGACTTATACACTGAAGCTTTCTTT
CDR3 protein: CASSLDLYTEAFF

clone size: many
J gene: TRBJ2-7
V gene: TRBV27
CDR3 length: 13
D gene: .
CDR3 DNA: TGTGCCAGCAGTTGGGCAGGGCCCTACGAGCAGTACTTC
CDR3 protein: CASSWAGPYEQYF

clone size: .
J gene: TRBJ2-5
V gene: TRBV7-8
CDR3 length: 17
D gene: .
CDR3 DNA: TGTGCCAGCAGCTTAGCGCCGGACAGTGACCTCCAAGAGACCCAGTACTTC
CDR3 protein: CASSLAPDSDLQETQYF

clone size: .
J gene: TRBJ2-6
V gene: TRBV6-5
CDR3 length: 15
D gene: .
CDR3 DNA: TGTGCCAGCAGTTACGACGGGACTCGGGCCAACGTCCTGACTTTC
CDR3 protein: CASSYDGTRANVLTF

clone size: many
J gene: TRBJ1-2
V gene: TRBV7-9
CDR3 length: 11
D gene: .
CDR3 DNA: TGTGCCAGCACATCGGGCCTTGGCTACACCTTC
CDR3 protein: CASTSGLGYTF

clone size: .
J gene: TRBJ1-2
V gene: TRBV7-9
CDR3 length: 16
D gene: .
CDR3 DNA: TGTGCCAGCAGCCTTCCCTTCGGGACGCCTAACTATGGCTACACCTTC
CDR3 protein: CASSLPFGTPNYGYTF

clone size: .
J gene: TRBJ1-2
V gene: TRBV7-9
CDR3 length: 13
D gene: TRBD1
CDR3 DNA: TGTGCCAGCAGCTTAGAACAGGGGGCAAGGGAAACCTTC
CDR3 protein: CASSLEQGARETF

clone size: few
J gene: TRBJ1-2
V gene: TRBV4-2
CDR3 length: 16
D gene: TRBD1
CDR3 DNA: TGTGCCAGCAGCCAAGCCCGGACAGGGATTGGCGGTGGCTACACCTTC
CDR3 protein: CASSQARTGIGGGYTF

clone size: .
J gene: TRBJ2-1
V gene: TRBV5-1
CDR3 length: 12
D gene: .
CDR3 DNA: TGCGCCAGCAGCTTACAGGGCAATGAGCAGTTCTTC
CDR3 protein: CASSLQGNEQFF

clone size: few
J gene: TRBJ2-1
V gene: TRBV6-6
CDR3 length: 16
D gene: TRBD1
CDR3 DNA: TGTGCCAGCAGTTACTACCCCGGGACAGGGCTTCATGAGCAGTTCTTC
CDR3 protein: CASSYYPGTGLHEQFF

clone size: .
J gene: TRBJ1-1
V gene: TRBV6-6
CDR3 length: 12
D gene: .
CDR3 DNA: TGTGCCACCTTACTCGGGAACACTGAAGCTTTCTTT
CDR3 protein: CATLLGNTEAFF

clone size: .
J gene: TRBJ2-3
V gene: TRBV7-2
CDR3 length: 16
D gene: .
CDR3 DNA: TGTGCCAGCAGCGTGGCTACCGAACCTAGCACAGATACGCAGTATTTT
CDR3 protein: CASSVATEPSTDTQYF

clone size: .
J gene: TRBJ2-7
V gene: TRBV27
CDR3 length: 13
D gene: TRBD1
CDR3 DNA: TGTGCCAGCAGGGGGACAGGATTCTACGAGCAGTACTTC
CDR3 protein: CASRGTGFYEQYF

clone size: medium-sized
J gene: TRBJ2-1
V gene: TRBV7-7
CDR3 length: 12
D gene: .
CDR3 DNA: TGTGCCAGCAGCCCAAATAAGTGGGAGCAGTTCTTC
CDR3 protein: CASSPNKWEQFF

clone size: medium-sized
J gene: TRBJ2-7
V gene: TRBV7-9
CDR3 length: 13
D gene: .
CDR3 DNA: TGTGCCAGCAGCTTCGGGATTTCCTACGAGCAGTACTTC
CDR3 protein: CASSFGISYEQYF

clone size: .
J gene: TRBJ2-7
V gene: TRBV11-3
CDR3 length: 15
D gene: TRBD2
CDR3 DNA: TGTGCCAGCAGCGTCCTTAGCGGGAGTTCCTACGAGCAGTACTTC
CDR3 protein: CASSVLSGSSYEQYF

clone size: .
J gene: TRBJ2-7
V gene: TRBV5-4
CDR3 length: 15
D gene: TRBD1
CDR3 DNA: TGTGCCAGCAGCCCGTGGGGACAGGGTTCCTACGAGCAGTACTTC
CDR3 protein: CASSPWGQGSYEQYF

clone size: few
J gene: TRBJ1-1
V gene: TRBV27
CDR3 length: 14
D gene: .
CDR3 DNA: TGTGCCAGCAGTTGGCGGGCTGTGAACACTGAAGCTTTCTTT
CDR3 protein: CASSWRAVNTEAFF

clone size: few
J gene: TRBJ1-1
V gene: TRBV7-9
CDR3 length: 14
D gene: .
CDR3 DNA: TGTGCCAGCAGCTTAGTAACAGGGAACACTGAAGCTTTCTTT
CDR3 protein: CASSLVTGNTEAFF

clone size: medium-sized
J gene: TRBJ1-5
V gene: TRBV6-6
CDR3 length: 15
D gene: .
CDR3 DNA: TGTGCCAGCAGTTATCGGCGGGCGGGCAATCAGCCCCAGCATTTT
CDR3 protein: CASSYRRAGNQPQHF

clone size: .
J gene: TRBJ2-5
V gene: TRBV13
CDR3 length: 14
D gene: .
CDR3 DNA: TGTGCCAGCAGCCCAGGAGTCTCCCAAGAGACCCAGTACTTC
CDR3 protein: CASSPGVSQETQYF

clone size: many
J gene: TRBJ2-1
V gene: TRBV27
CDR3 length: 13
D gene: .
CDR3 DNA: TGTGCCAGCAGTTTCGGGATGTACAATGAGCAGTTCTTC
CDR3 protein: CASSFGMYNEQFF

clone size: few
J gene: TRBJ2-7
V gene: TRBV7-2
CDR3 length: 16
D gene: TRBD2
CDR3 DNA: TGTGCCAGCAGCTTAGCGTGGACTAGCGGTATTTACGAGCAGTACTTC
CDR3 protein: CASSLAWTSGIYEQYF

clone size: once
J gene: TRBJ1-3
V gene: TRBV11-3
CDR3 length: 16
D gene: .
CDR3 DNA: TGTGCCAGCAGCCCCTACGCGGAGGGGTCTGGAAACACCATATATTTT
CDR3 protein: CASSPYAEGSGNTIYF

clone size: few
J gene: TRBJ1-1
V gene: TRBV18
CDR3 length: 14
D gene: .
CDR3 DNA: TGTGCCAGCTCACCAACAGACATGAACACTGAAGCTTTCTTT
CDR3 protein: CASSPTDMNTEAFF

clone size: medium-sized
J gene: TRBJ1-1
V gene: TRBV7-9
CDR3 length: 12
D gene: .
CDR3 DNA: TGTGCCAGCAGCCGAGGGGTTCCTGAAGCTTTCTTT
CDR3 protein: CASSRGVPEAFF

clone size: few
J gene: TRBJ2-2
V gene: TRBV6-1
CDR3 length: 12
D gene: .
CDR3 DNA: TGTGCCAGCAGCCGGAGCACCGGGGAGCTGTTTTTT
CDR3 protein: CASSRSTGELFF

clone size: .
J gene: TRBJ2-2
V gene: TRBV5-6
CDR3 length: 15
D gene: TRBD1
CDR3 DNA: TGTGCCAGCAGCCCCCAGGGGGATTACACCGGGGAGCTGTTTTTT
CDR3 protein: CASSPQGDYTGELFF

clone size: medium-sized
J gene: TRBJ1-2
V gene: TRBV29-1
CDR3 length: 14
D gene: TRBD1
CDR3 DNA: TGCAGCGTTGACGCCAGGGGGCTTGTCTATGGCTACACCTTC
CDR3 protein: CSVDARGLVYGYTF

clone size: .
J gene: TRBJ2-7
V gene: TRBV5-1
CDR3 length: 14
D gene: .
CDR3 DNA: TGCGCCAGCAGCTTGCAATTTACGTTCTACGAGCAGTACTTC
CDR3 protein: CASSLQFTFYEQYF

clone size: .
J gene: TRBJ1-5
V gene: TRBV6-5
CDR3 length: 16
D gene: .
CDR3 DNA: TGTGCCAGCAGTTACTCGAGTTTTACAGGTGGTCAGCCCCAGCATTTT
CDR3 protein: CASSYSSFTGGQPQHF

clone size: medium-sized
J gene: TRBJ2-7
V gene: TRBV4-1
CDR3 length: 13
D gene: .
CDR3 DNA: TGCGCCAGCAGCCAAGGGGGAATCTACGAGCAGTACTTC
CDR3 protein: CASSQGGIYEQYF

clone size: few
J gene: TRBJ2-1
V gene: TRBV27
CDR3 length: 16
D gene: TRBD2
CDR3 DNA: TGTGCCAGCACCCCAGGGGCTAGCGGGAGGCTCTATGAGCAGTTCTTC
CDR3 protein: CASTPGASGRLYEQFF

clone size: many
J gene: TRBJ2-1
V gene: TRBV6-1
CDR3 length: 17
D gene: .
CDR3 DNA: TGTGCCAGCAGTGAAAAGGCCCCCGGGACCTTCTACAATGAGCAGTTCTTC
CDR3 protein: CASSEKAPGTFYNEQFF

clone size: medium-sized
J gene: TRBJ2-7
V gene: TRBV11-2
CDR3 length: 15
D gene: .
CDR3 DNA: TGTGCCAGCAGCTTAGAAATTCCCCGAGCCTACGAGCAGTACTTC
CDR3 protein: CASSLEIPRAYEQYF

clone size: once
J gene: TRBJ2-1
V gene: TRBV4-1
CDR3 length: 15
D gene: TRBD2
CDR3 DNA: TGCGCCAGCAGCCCCCGACTAGCGGGGAAGGATGAGCAGTTCTTC
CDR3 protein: CASSPRLAGKDEQFF

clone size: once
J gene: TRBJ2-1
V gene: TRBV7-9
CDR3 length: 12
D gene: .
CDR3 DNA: TGTGCCAGCAGCTTACTGACAGGTGAGCAGTTCTTC
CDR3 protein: CASSLLTGEQFF

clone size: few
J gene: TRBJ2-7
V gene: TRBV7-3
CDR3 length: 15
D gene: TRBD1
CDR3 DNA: TGTGCCAGCAGCTTTAGACAGGGCAATTCCCACGAGCAGTACTTC
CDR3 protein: CASSFRQGNSHEQYF

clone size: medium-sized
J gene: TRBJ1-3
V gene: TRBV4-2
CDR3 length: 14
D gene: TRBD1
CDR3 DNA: TGTGCCAGCAGCCACCCGGACAGGGCCGACACCATATATTTT
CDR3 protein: CASSHPDRADTIYF

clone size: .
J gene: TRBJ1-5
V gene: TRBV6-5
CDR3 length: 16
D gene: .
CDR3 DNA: TGTGCCAGCAGTTACTCGAGCCCGTATAGCAATCAGCCCCAGCATTTT
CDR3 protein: CASSYSSPYSNQPQHF

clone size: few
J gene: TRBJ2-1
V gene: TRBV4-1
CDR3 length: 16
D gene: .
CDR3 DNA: TGCGCCAGCAGCCAAGAGGCCCAGAGCTCCTACAATGAGCAGTTCTTC
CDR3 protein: CASSQEAQSSYNEQFF

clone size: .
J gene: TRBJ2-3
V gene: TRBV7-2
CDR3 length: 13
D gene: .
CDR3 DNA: TGTGCCAGCAGCTTAGTGACCACAGATACGCAGTATTTT
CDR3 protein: CASSLVTTDTQYF

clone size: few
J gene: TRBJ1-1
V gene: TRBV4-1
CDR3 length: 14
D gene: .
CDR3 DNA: TGCGCCAGCAGCCCCGGGCAAGGAGGGACTGAAGCTTTCTTT
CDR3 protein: CASSPGQGGTEAFF

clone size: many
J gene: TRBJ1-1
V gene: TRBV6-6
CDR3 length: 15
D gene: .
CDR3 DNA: TGTGCCAGCAGTTCGCCGGACAGACTGAACACTGAAGCTTTCTTT
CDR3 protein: CASSSPDRLNTEAFF

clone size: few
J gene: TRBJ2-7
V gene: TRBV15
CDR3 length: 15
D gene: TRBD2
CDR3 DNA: TGTGCCACCAGTCTCGGGACTAGCATCTCCTACGAGCAGTACTTC
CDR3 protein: CATSLGTSISYEQYF

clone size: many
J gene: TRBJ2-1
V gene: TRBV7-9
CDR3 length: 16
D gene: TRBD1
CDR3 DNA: TGTGCCAGCAGCTATCTACCGGGACAGGGGGCTAATGAGCAGTTCTTC
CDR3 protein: CASSYLPGQGANEQFF

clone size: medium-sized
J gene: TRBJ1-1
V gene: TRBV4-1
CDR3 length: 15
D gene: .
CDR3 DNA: TGCGCCAGCAGCCAAGATGCCCTGGGTGGGGAAGGAGCTTTCTTT
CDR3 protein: CASSQDALGGEGAFF

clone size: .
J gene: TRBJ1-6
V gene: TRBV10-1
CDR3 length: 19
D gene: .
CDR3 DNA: TGCGCCAGCAATAACCCCGGGGATTGGGGGGTGTTTTATAATTCACCCCTCCACTTT
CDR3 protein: CASNNPGDWGVFYNSPLHF

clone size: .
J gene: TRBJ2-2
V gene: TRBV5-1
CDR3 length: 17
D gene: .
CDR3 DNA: TGCGCCAGCAGCTTGGCTTGGGATCTTGCAGCAGCCGGGGAGCTGTTTTTT
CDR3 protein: CASSLAWDLAAAGELFF

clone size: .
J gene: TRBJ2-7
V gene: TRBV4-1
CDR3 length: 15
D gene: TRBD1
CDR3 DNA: TGCGCCAGCAGCCAGAACAGGGGGCCGCTATGGGAGCAGTACTTC
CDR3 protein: CASSQNRGPLWEQYF